This TCR beta chain was documented in a study of control samples from healthy donors and cancer patients. This CDR3 is built from 15 residues. Germline V gene sequence: CDR1 MNHNS, CDR2 SASEGT. With V trimmed by 3 bases and J by 4 bases, 5 bases remained unmatched. Sequencing was performed with immunoSEQ multiplex PCR; in TCRdb, only in-frame clones are kept and a portion is missing. Of about 120,000 clones in the sample, more than 80% are singletons; the top ten hold around 2.5%. V gene TRBV6-1 combines with J gene TRBJ1-5, with TRBD1 matching 8 bases. This TCR came from a man aged 40-50 years in good health. Sequenced input: blood. The CDR3 sequence: CASSETGAGNQPQHF. The CDR3 bases are TGTGCCAGCAGTGAGACAGGGGCTGGGAATCAGCCCCAGCATTTT.